One and the same sample provided the 10 T cell receptor beta chains below, sequenced in a study of blood T cell repertoires in COVID-19. Measured with immunoSEQ multiplex PCR; TCRdb has only the in-frame clones, and not every one. The data contain 230,000 or so clones, around four fifths of them seen just once; the ten biggest clones take up about 20%. The sequenced sample consisted of peripheral blood. These receptors were obtained from a man in his thirties or forties with active or convalescent COVID-19.

This clone was detected a few times. J is TRBJ2-1 and V is TRBV18; 7 nucleotides agree with TRBD1. Germline V gene sequence: CDR1 KGHSH, CDR2 LQKENI. The CDR3 is 16 residues long. J gave up 6 bases and V 3 bases, and 11 bases lay outside the gene matches. The CDR3 is CASSPAATGPFNEQFF. The CDR3 DNA reads as TGTGCCAGCTCACCGGCCGCGACAGGGCCGTTCAATGAGCAGTTCTTC.

This clone was observed a handful of times. V gene TRBV3-1 (or the pseudogene TRBV3-2) combines with J gene TRBJ2-7, with 11 bases matching TRBD2. V lost 3 bases to trimming and J lost 4 bases; unmatched junction nucleotides: 2. The CDR3 contains 14 residues. Germline loops: CDR1 LGHDT, CDR2 YNNKEL (reference sequence). The CDR3 nucleotides read TGTGCCAGCAGCCAGACTAGCGGGGTTTACGAGCAGTACTTC. Translating it yields CASSQTSGVYEQYF.

The rearrangement joins TRBV7-9 to TRBJ2-1, with D possibly being TRBD1 (5 bases). CDR1 is SEHNR, CDR2 FQNEAQ, per germline (reference sequence). The CDR3 length is 14 residues. V was clipped by 7 bases and J by 0 bases, with 10 bases between them. The CDR3 region is CASTTGDSYNEQFF. In nucleotides, the CDR3 is TGTGCCAGCACTACAGGCGACTCCTACAATGAGCAGTTCTTC.

The genes are TRBV6-5 and TRBJ2-7; 7 bases map to TRBD1. Germline lookup yields CDR1 MNHEY and CDR2 SVGAGI. The length of the CDR3 is 14 residues. Unmatched junction bases numbered 6, after V lost 5 bases and J lost 2 bases. CDR3 bases: TGTGCCAGCAGTACCGGGACAGTCCCCTACGAGCAGTACTTC. Translated: CASSTGTVPYEQYF.

V usage is TRBV3-1 (or the pseudogene TRBV3-2) and J usage is TRBJ1-2; 10 bases fit TRBD1. The germline V gene encodes CDR1 LGHDT and CDR2 YNNKEL (reference sequence). The CDR3 has 14 amino acids. With 1 base clipped from V and 7 bases from J, the junction kept 3 bases outside the gene matches. CDR3 protein: CASSQGQGAGGYTF. In DNA form, the CDR3 reads TGTGCCAGCAGCCAAGGACAGGGGGCTGGTGGCTACACCTTC.

This sequence joins TRBV29-1 and TRBJ2-1; 8 bases agree with TRBD2. Germline values: CDR1 SQVTM, CDR2 ANQGSEA. J was trimmed by 4 bases and V by 6 bases; bases with no gene match: 8. This CDR3 comprises 14 residues. The CDR3 loop is CSVLGRASYNEQFF. CDR3 nucleotides: TGCAGCGTCCTCGGGAGGGCCTCATACAATGAGCAGTTCTTC.

This clone occurred once. CDR3 DNA sequence: TGTGCCAGCAGCCCCAGACAGGGGTCAACTAATGAAAAACTGTTTTTT. Protein sequence: CASSPRQGSTNEKLFF. The rearrangement uses TRBV11-2 and TRBJ1-4; 8 nucleotides align to TRBD1. Germline V gene sequence: CDR1 SGHAT, CDR2 FQNNGV. V dropped 5 bases and J dropped 0; count of bases not matched to a gene: 5. This CDR3 has 16 amino acids.

This chain joins TRBV21-1 and TRBJ2-7; TRBD1 is the table's D call, not checked against the DNA. TRBV21-1 is termed a pseudogene. The CDR3 runs to 13 residues. The CDR3 DNA reads as TGTGCCAGCCCTGGGACAGCAGCCTACGAGCAGTACTTC. Protein product: CASPGTAAYEQYF.

This clone showed up just once. The chain combines TRBV30 with TRBJ2-2; 10 nucleotides agree with TRBD2. CDR1 and CDR2 from the germline V gene are GTSNPN and SVGIG (reference sequence). The V segment lost 7 bases and the J segment 5 bases; nucleotides outside the gene matches: 10. The CDR3 runs to 15 residues. The CDR3 nucleotides are TGTGCCTTCACGCGATTAGCGGGGGGAACCGGGGAGCTGTTTTTT. Its translation: CAFTRLAGGTGELFF.

This rearrangement joins TRBV3-1 (or the pseudogene TRBV3-2) to TRBJ2-1, with D maybe TRBD2 (8 bases). The V end was cut by 8 bases, the J end by 2 bases, with 13 bases between. The CDR3 has 14 residues. Germline-derived CDR1 and CDR2 are LGHDT and YNNKEL (reference sequence). This CDR3 reads CASGTAGAYNEQFF. The CDR3 coding sequence is TGTGCCAGCGGGACAGCGGGAGCCTACAATGAGCAGTTCTTC.